The 9 T cell receptor beta chains below come from one sample, sequenced in a study of blood T cell repertoires in COVID-19 (dated by TCRdb to 2018 to 2020). The library was made by the immunoSEQ multiplex PCR assay. TCRdb took this table from immuneACCESS and kept in-frame rearrangements with V and J called. Such tables lack part of the clones; where checked against another copy, unresolved V genes explain under half of the gap, and the rest is unexplained. Present in this sample are around 140,000 clones, approximately 86% of which were seen just once. The top ten clonotypes cover 1.5% to 2% of the sample. Sequencing used peripheral blood. These receptors were taken from a man aged 70 or older with acute or convalescent COVID-19.

V gene TRBV19 combines with J gene TRBJ2-2; weak D call: TRBD1 (5 bases). The germline gives CDR1 LNHDA, CDR2 SQIVND (reference sequence). V was pared by 5 bases and J by 0 bases, with 10 bases between. The CDR3 spans 15 residues. CDR3 nucleotide sequence: TGTGCCAGTAGTTCCCAGGGCGCGAACACCGGGGAGCTGTTTTTT. This codes for CASSSQGANTGELFF.

V gene TRBV3-1 (or the pseudogene TRBV3-2) combines with J gene TRBJ2-5; 12 nucleotides match TRBD1. Trimming cost V 1 base and J 4 bases; bases outside gene matches: 13. The CDR3 spans 19 residues. The germline gives CDR1 LGHDT, CDR2 YNNKEL (reference sequence). CDR3 residues: CASSQGWGQGAGGGETQYF. DNA of the CDR3: TGTGCCAGCAGCCAAGGATGGGGACAGGGGGCAGGAGGAGGAGAGACCCAGTACTTC.

The CDR3 sequence: CAWSQGAGNTIYF. For the CDR3, the DNA is TGTGCCTGGAGCCAGGGGGCAGGAAACACCATATATTTT. The chain employs TRBV30 and TRBJ1-3, with 8 bases fitting TRBD1. The CDR3 is 13 residues long. With 3 bases clipped from V and 4 bases from J, the junction kept 2 bases outside the gene matches. From germline, CDR1 is GTSNPN and CDR2 SVGIG (reference sequence).

The count of this clone is one. This sequence joins TRBV5-5 and TRBJ2-7; a weak D match, TRBD2 (6 bases). Deletions cut 4 bases from V and 3 bases from J, with 8 bases between. The CDR3 totals 12 residues. Germline V CDR1 and CDR2: SGHKS, YYEKEE (reference sequence). The CDR3 coding sequence is TGTGCCAGCAGCGGGACTGTCTACGAGCAGTACTTC. It yields the protein CASSGTVYEQYF.

This rearrangement joins TRBV6-5 to TRBJ2-4; 9 bases align to TRBD1. The V and J ends lost 7 bases and 0 bases, in that order; junction bases with no gene match: 4. Germline CDR1 and CDR2: MNHEY and SVGAGI. The CDR3 extends over 15 amino acids. CDR3 amino acids: CASTHRGLAKNIQYF. For the CDR3, the DNA is TGTGCCAGCACGCACAGGGGGCTAGCCAAAAACATTCAGTACTTC.

The chain carries TRBV19 and TRBJ1-6; D not resolved. The V gene's germline CDR1 is LNHDA and CDR2 SQIVND (reference sequence). This CDR3 contains 15 residues. V lost 10 bases, J lost 7 bases, and 20 bases lay in between. The CDR3 DNA reads as TGTGCCACGGTCGGGGTGGGGAACCAGAATTCACCCCTCCACTTT. It specifies CATVGVGNQNSPLHF.

This clone was counted only a few times. One end of the junction is discordant with germline, which a read error may explain. The chain joins TRBV3-1 (or the pseudogene TRBV3-2) to TRBJ2-5; D call uncertain. The CDR3 is 14 residues long. CDR1 LGHDT and CDR2 YNNKEL come from the germline V gene (reference sequence). The CDR3 DNA follows: TGTGCCAGCAGCCAAGTAGCCCCCCAACAGACCCAGTACTTC. Translated: CASSQVAPQQTQYF.

The chain has TRBV5-6 and TRBJ1-4; D is uncertain. The ends were cut back, 4 bases at V and 0 bases at J, with 13 bases in the middle. This CDR3 contains 16 residues. CDR1 and CDR2 from the germline V gene are SGHDT and YYEEEE. The CDR3 region has the DNA TGTGCCAGCAGCCCCTTCGCGGGGACAACTAATGAAAAACTGTTTTTT. Its translation is CASSPFAGTTNEKLFF.

The chain links TRBV15 to TRBJ1-2; 8 nucleotides align to TRBD1. CDR3 size: 15 residues. J lost 3 bases, V lost 5 bases, and 8 bases had no gene match. From germline, CDR1 is LNHNV and CDR2 YYDKDF (reference sequence). CDR3 loop: CATSPSGTGDYGYTF. CDR3 coding DNA: TGTGCCACCAGCCCCAGCGGGACAGGCGACTATGGCTACACCTTC.